A single sample gave rise to the 18 T cell receptor beta chains below, sequenced in a study of cytotoxic CD8 clonotypes in ibrutinib-treated CLL. The assay was immunoSEQ multiplex PCR, and TCRdb's table has in-frame clones only and misses some. The sample has roughly 220,000 clones, about four fifths seen once; the top ten hold roughly 10%. The specimen comprised PBMCs, sampled after 12 months of ibrutinib treatment. Source of these receptors: a human donor with chronic lymphocytic leukemia.

This sequence joins TRBV7-9 and TRBJ1-2; 7 bases match TRBD1. The J segment lost 5 bases and the V segment lost 5 bases, leaving 11 bases of the junction unmatched. CDR1 and CDR2 from the germline V gene are SEHNR and FQNEAQ (reference sequence). This CDR3 is built from 15 residues. CDR3: CASSPGQARAYGYTF. CDR3 nucleotides: TGTGCCAGCAGCCCCGGACAGGCCAGGGCGTATGGCTACACCTTC.

The chain uses TRBV7-9 and TRBJ1-2; 7 nucleotides line up with TRBD1. J was trimmed by 4 bases and V by 0 bases; bases with no gene match: 2. The CDR3 consists of 14 residues. CDR1 and CDR2 from the germline V gene are SEHNR and FQNEAQ (reference sequence). The DNA of the CDR3 is TGTGCCAGCAGCTTAGCAGGGGGCGCCTATGGCTACACCTTC. It is translated as CASSLAGGAYGYTF.

The V and J genes are TRBV28 and TRBJ1-5; TRBD1 aligns across 8 bases. Germline V gene lookup returns CDR1 MDHEN and CDR2 SYDVKM. The V gene end was trimmed by 6 bases and the J gene end by 1 base; junction bases not matched to a gene: 5. This CDR3 contains 15 residues. The CDR3: CASSSGQVSNQPQHF. The CDR3 region has the DNA TGTGCCAGCAGCTCGGGACAGGTCAGCAATCAGCCCCAGCATTTT.

This clone was detected only once. The gene calls are TRBV7-8 and TRBJ2-5, with D perhaps TRBD2 (5 bases). The CDR3 is made up of 15 amino acids. Trimming removed 6 bases from V and 1 base from J, with 15 bases in between. Germline CDR1 reads SGHVS; CDR2 reads FQNEAQ. The CDR3 sequence is CASSTALGIQETQYF. The CDR3 DNA reads as TGTGCCAGCAGTACCGCCCTCGGGATCCAAGAGACCCAGTACTTC.

This chain connects TRBV5-6 to TRBJ2-2, with D maybe TRBD1 (6 bases). In germline, CDR1 is SGHDT, CDR2 YYEEEE. The CDR3 is 15 amino acids. V was pared by 5 bases and J by 5 bases, with 16 bases between. The CDR3 DNA sequence: TGTGCCAGCAGTCTACAGGGAAGGATGACCGGGGAGCTGTTTTTT. Translated: CASSLQGRMTGELFF.

The chain carries TRBV13 and TRBJ1-1, with D perhaps matching TRBD1 (5 bases). The CDR3 runs 15 residues. Per germline, CDR1 PRHDT and CDR2 FYEKMQ (reference sequence). V dropped 5 bases and J dropped 7 bases, with 20 bases sitting between them. CDR3 amino acids: CASSPSGLGASEAFF. CDR3 DNA: TGTGCCAGCAGCCCGTCGGGGCTTGGGGCCAGTGAAGCTTTCTTT.

This rearrangement joins TRBV4-1 to TRBJ2-7; D uncertain. Per the germline V gene, CDR1 is MGHRA and CDR2 is YSYEKL. The CDR3 contains 16 residues. Deletions cut 1 base from V and 0 bases from J, with 13 bases between. The CDR3 DNA reads as TGCGCCAGCAGCCAAGTGCCGTTCAGTAGCTCCTACGAGCAGTACTTC. Its translation: CASSQVPFSSSYEQYF.

V is TRBV6-1 and J is TRBJ2-5; 7 bases line up with TRBD1. From germline, CDR1 is MNHNS and CDR2 SASEGT. The CDR3 is 13 amino acids. V gave up 3 bases and J gave up 4 bases; unmatched junction bases: 2. CDR3 sequence (DNA): TGTGCCAGCAGTGAGCACAGGGGAGAGACCCAGTACTTC. Amino acid sequence: CASSEHRGETQYF.

This rearrangement joins TRBV4-1 to TRBJ1-4, with no clear D. This CDR3 comprises 16 residues. V lost 1 base and J 5 bases, leaving 14 bases between the germline ends. Germline V gene sequence: CDR1 MGHRA, CDR2 YSYEKL. CDR3 loop: CASSQGWALGNEKLFF. The CDR3 nucleotides read TGCGCCAGCAGCCAAGGGTGGGCACTCGGAAATGAAAAACTGTTTTTT.

There are a few counts of this clone. The chain is built from TRBV20-1 and TRBJ2-2; TRBD1 might be the D (5 bases). This CDR3 is built from 11 residues. Germline V lookup: CDR1 DFQATT, CDR2 SNEGSKA (reference sequence). Trimming cost V 6 bases and J 6 bases, with 8 bases left between them. This CDR3 reads CSAGAAGELFF. CDR3 sequence (DNA): TGCAGTGCAGGGGCCGCCGGGGAGCTGTTTTTT.

This clone has a count of ten or more. V usage is TRBV7-9 and J usage is TRBJ2-7; 9 nucleotides line up with TRBD2. V shed 0 bases and J 3 bases; nucleotides not matched to a gene: 6. This CDR3 is 16 amino acids long. The V gene's germline CDR1 is SEHNR and CDR2 FQNEAQ (reference sequence). Written as DNA, the CDR3 is TGTGCCAGCAGCTTAGCTAGCGGGAGCGCCTTCTACGAGCAGTACTTC. Encoded protein: CASSLASGSAFYEQYF.

V gene TRBV4-2 combines with J gene TRBJ1-1; 8 positions match TRBD1. The CDR3 consists of 18 residues. V shed 0 bases, J shed 1 base, and the junction held 10 bases outside the gene matches. CDR1 is LGHNA, CDR2 YNFKEQ, per germline. The CDR3 loop reads CASSQDAIGQGSNTEAFF. In DNA form, the CDR3 reads TGTGCCAGCAGCCAAGACGCTATCGGACAGGGATCGAACACTGAAGCTTTCTTT.

The genes are TRBV25-1 and TRBJ2-3, with 10 nucleotides matching TRBD2. From germline, CDR1 is MGHDK and CDR2 SYGVNS. V shed 3 bases and J 1 base; nucleotides not matched to a gene: 1. This CDR3 spans 15 amino acids. CDR3 nucleotides: TGTGCCAGCAGTGATCTAGCGGGGGGCACAGATACGCAGTATTTT. Translation: CASSDLAGGTDTQYF.

The genes are TRBV19 and TRBJ1-1; D is unclear. The CDR3 spans 13 residues. CDR1 is LNHDA, CDR2 SQIVND, per germline (reference sequence). The V gene lost 3 bases and the J gene lost 0 bases, with 5 bases spanning the gap. The CDR3 coding sequence is TGTGCCAGTAGTATTTCGGTGAACACTGAAGCTTTCTTT. Protein sequence: CASSISVNTEAFF. Full variable domain (missing parts from reference TRBV19 and TRBJ1-1): DGGITQSPKYLFRKEGQNVTLSCEQNLNHDAMYWYRQDPGQGLRLIYYSQIVNDFQKGDIAEGYSVSREKKESFPLTVTSAQKNPTAFYLCASSISVNTEAFFGQGTRLTVV.

V usage is TRBV28 and J usage is TRBJ1-1, with D hard to call. Trimming left V 5 bases short and J 4 bases short, with 14 bases between. CDR1 MDHEN and CDR2 SYDVKM come from the germline V gene. There are 14 residues in the CDR3. As DNA, the CDR3 is TGTGCCAGCAGTCCCGACTCCTGGGGCACTGAAGCTTTCTTT. This encodes CASSPDSWGTEAFF.

CDR3 coding DNA: TGTGCCAGCAGCTTTGGGGCAGGGGCCACGAATCAGCCCCAGCATTTT. Translating gives CASSFGAGATNQPQHF. The chain has TRBV5-6 and TRBJ1-5; D possibly corresponds to TRBD1 (6 bases). V was cut by 2 bases and J by 4 bases, with 16 bases left in between. Germline-derived CDR1 and CDR2 are SGHDT and YYEEEE. This CDR3 has 16 residues.

This clone has more than one count but fewer than ten. The gene calls are TRBV19 and TRBJ1-1; D is ambiguous. The germline CDR1 and CDR2 sequences are LNHDA and SQIVND (reference sequence). The CDR3 contains 13 residues. V dropped 6 bases and J dropped 3 bases, with 11 bases sitting between them. This CDR3 is CASRGTRDTEAFF. The CDR3 bases are TGTGCCAGTAGGGGCACCCGGGACACTGAAGCTTTCTTT.

The gene calls are TRBV7-9 and TRBJ1-4, with D perhaps matching TRBD1 (5 bases). Germline V gene data show CDR1 as SEHNR and CDR2 as FQNEAQ (reference sequence). Trimming took off 5 bases at V and 10 bases at J, with 11 bases between the two ends. CDR3 length equals 12 residues. The DNA of the CDR3 is TGTGCCAGCAGCCCCGGGGCGGGAAAACTGTTTTTT. It encodes CASSPGAGKLFF.